A selection of T cell receptor beta chains follows, all from one sample in a study of blood T cell repertoires in COVID-19. TCRdb's copy holds only in-frame clones and misses some; the assay was immunoSEQ multiplex PCR. The top ten clones hold roughly 28% of a sample with about 180,000 clones, over 60% of them seen once. What was sequenced was peripheral blood. These receptors originate from a woman in her 70s with acute or convalescent COVID-19. CDR3s include the opening cysteine and the closing phenylalanine or tryptophan. D genes are given only for firm matches. Clone size is not always given. Where it is, it says once, few, many or a class for expanded clones.

CDR3nt | CDR3aa | v_gene | abundance | d_gene | j_gene
TGTGCCAGCAGCGAACAGGAACAGGGTCTGGGGACCCAGTACTTC | CASSEQEQGLGTQYF | TRBV9 | NA | NA | TRBJ2-5
TGCGCCAGCAGCGCAGGACAGGGGTTGTATGGCTACACCTTC | CASSAGQGLYGYTF | TRBV5-1 | NA | TRBD1 | TRBJ1-2
TGTGCCAGCAGCTTAGATAGCGGAGCCTACAATGAGCAGTTCTTC | CASSLDSGAYNEQFF | TRBV7-2 | NA | NA | TRBJ2-1
TGTGCCAGCAGCCCTGGATTTGGTAGCGGGGCCACAGATACGCAGTATTTT | CASSPGFGSGATDTQYF | TRBV13 | NA | TRBD2 | TRBJ2-3
TGTGCCAGTAAAGAGGGGGCGCGTACTCAGCCCCAGCATTTT | CASKEGARTQPQHF | TRBV19 | NA | TRBD1 | TRBJ1-5
TGTGCCAGCAATGCGGTTGCCTACAATGAGCAGTTCTTC | CASNAVAYNEQFF | TRBV12-3/TRBV12-4 | NA | NA | TRBJ2-1
TGTGCCAGCAGTGAAGCAAGGCTAGCGGCGCTCCATCGAGAGACCCAGTACTTC | CASSEARLAALHRETQYF | TRBV6-1 | NA | TRBD2 | TRBJ2-5
TGCGCCAGCAGCACCGCCGGGACAGGGGCGGTGGAGACCCAGTACTTC | CASSTAGTGAVETQYF | TRBV5-1 | NA | TRBD1 | TRBJ2-5
TGTGCCAGCAGCTTGAGAGGGACAGGGGCCACAGATACGCAGTATTTT | CASSLRGTGATDTQYF | TRBV5-4 | NA | TRBD1 | TRBJ2-3
TGCAGCGTCCGACTAGCGGGAGTGCGGAACGAGCAGTACTTC | CSVRLAGVRNEQYF | TRBV29-1 | NA | TRBD2 | TRBJ2-7
TGTGCCAGCAGTTACAACCGGGGGGATTCACCCCTCCACTTT | CASSYNRGDSPLHF | TRBV6-6 | NA | NA | TRBJ1-6
TGTGCCAGTACCCAACTAGCGGGCCCCTCTGGGGCCAACGTCCTGACTTTC | CASTQLAGPSGANVLTF | TRBV19 | NA | TRBD2 | TRBJ2-6
TGTGCCAGCAGTCCAAGACTAGCGGGAGCGGGCGAGCAGTACTTC | CASSPRLAGAGEQYF | TRBV2 | NA | TRBD2 | TRBJ2-7
TGTGCCAGCTCACCGCAGACGGGGGGGATGAACAATCAGCCCCAGCATTTT | CASSPQTGGMNNQPQHF | TRBV18 | NA | NA | TRBJ1-5
TGTGCCAGCAGCCTAGGGGGGGATAATTCACCCCTCCACTTT | CASSLGGDNSPLHF | TRBV7-3 | NA | NA | TRBJ1-6
TGTGCCAGCAGCCTGGACAGGGGGTTGGACACCATATATTTT | CASSLDRGLDTIYF | TRBV2 | few | TRBD1 | TRBJ1-3
TGTGCCTGGAGTAAGGTAGCGGGAGTCCTCGAGCAGTACTTC | CAWSKVAGVLEQYF | TRBV30 | NA | TRBD2 | TRBJ2-7
TGTGCCAGCTCACCGAAGACAGGGTCCGACTATGGCTACACCTTC | CASSPKTGSDYGYTF | TRBV18 | NA | TRBD1 | TRBJ1-2
TGTGCCAGCAGCTTAGCCTGGGGGGGCACTGAAGCTTTCTTT | CASSLAWGGTEAFF | TRBV7-9 | NA | NA | TRBJ1-1